This TCR beta chain was sequenced during a study of cytomegalovirus exposure and HLA in healthy donors. Here immunoSEQ multiplex PCR was the method, and the copy in TCRdb shows in-frame clones only, minus some. Of some 320,000 clones listed, roughly 90% were seen once; the top ten hold about 1%. The study drew the donors from its approximately 120-subject validation cohort, separate from the approximately 700-subject first cohort. Details on this clone: No antigen is known for it.

Study conclusions and caveats: The tendency of first-cohort TCR clusters to co-occur in the 120 or so validation repertoires emerged from a later analysis. Whilst most TCR sequences proved rare, a subset of public TCRs occurred across many donors.

Trimming shortened V by 4 bases and J by 4 bases, and 15 bases separated the two germline ends. Germline CDR1 reads SGDLS; CDR2 reads YYNGEE. CDR3 length: 15 amino acids. The sequenced sample consisted of PBMCs. The receptor was isolated from a woman younger than 45 in good health and CMV-seropositive. The chain has TRBV9 and TRBJ2-1, with D perhaps assigned TRBD1 or TRBD2 (6 bases each). CDR3 amino acids: CASSISGAGYNEQFF. The CDR3 DNA reads TGTGCCAGCAGCATATCGGGGGCTGGGTACAATGAGCAGTTCTTC.